These T cell receptor beta chains were read from a single sample in a study of T cell repertoires in cytomegalovirus infection. TCRdb re-derived calls from the reads in MiXCR, one entry per CDR3 protein. Seen here are roughly 300,000 distinct CDR3 sequences, 8% to 9.5% observed once, and the top ten hold about 4.5%. The material sequenced was PBMCs. The source is a human donor in good health (CMV status not recorded). Some clones in this sample may be carry-over from other donors' samples. Each CDR3 is given with its conserved first and last residue. D genes are given only for firm matches. Rows give clone size only sometimes, using once, few, many, or a class for an expanded clone.

size	D	V	J	DNA	CDR3
many	-	TRBV7-2	TRBJ2-3	TGTGCCAGCAGCTTATCCAGGGGAAGTCAAGATACGCAGTATTTT	CASSLSRGSQDTQYF
-	TRBD1	TRBV7-9	TRBJ1-2	TGTGCCAGCAGCTTACCTTCGCCCGGGACAGAGTTTAACTATGGCTACACCTTC	CASSLPSPGTEFNYGYTF
few	TRBD1	TRBV19	TRBJ1-4	TGTGCCAGTAGTGAGGACAGGGGAAACGAAAAACTGTTTTTT	CASSEDRGNEKLFF
many	-	TRBV7-6	TRBJ1-1	TGTGCCAGCAGCACCTCGAACACTGAAGCTTTCTTT	CASSTSNTEAFF
-	-	TRBV2	TRBJ2-7	TGTGCCAGCCTGTCAGGTACCTACGAGCAGTACTTC	CASLSGTYEQYF
few	-	TRBV6-1	TRBJ1-3	TGTGCCAGCAGTGACCGGGACGGTGGGCTAGGAAACACCATATATTTT	CASSDRDGGLGNTIYF
many	-	TRBV12-3/TRBV12-4	TRBJ2-4	TGTGCCAGCACCCGGTGGGTCGGAGGAGCCAAAAACATTCAGTACTTC	CASTRWVGGAKNIQYF
few	-	TRBV20-1	TRBJ2-5	TGCAGTGCTAGAGGGGGGCAGCAAGAGACCCAGTACTTC	CSARGGQQETQYF
many	-	TRBV7-2	TRBJ1-2	TGTGCCAGCAGCTTAGCGCTGTCGGACTATGGCTACACCTTC	CASSLALSDYGYTF
many	-	TRBV7-2	TRBJ1-5	TGTGCCAGCAGCTCTTATAGCAATCAGCCCCAGCATTTT	CASSSYSNQPQHF
few	-	TRBV11-2	TRBJ2-5	TGTGCCAGCAGCTTAGGGTCCTTTGTCCAAGAGACCCAGTACTTC	CASSLGSFVQETQYF
few	-	TRBV19	TRBJ1-1	TGTGCCAGACGGGCCCGGGGGCGGAACACTGAAGCTTTCTTT	CARRARGRNTEAFF
-	-	TRBV12-3/TRBV12-4	TRBJ2-3	TGTGCCTCGGGGGCAGGGGGCACAGATACGCAGTATTTT	CASGAGGTDTQYF
-	-	TRBV5-1	TRBJ1-2	TGCACCAGCAGCGTAGGAGGGTCCAGCAGCTATGGCTACACCTTC	CTSSVGGSSSYGYTF
-	TRBD2	TRBV19	TRBJ2-1	TGTGCCAGTAGTCCCGGCGGACTAGCGTTCTACAATGAGCAGTTCTTC	CASSPGGLAFYNEQFF
many	TRBD2	TRBV7-2	TRBJ2-1	TGTGCCAGCAGCTCCCTGACTAGCGGGGGAACCTACAATGAGCAGTTCTTC	CASSSLTSGGTYNEQFF
few	-	TRBV7-2	TRBJ2-1	TGTGCCAACCCGACTGCTGACGAGCAGTTCTTC	CANPTADEQFF
few	-	TRBV6-2/TRBV6-3	TRBJ2-2	TGTGCCAGCAGTTCCGACGACACCGGGGAGCTGTTTTTT	CASSSDDTGELFF
-	-	TRBV6-1	TRBJ1-5	TGTGCCACCCCGAGGTCGGGTAGGAGGGGGAATAGCAATCAGCCCCAGCATTTT	CATPRSGRRGNSNQPQHF
many	-	TRBV7-2	TRBJ1-6	TGTGCCAGCAGCCAAGACACCGCCGTCAATTCACCCCTCCACTTT	CASSQDTAVNSPLHF
-	TRBD1	TRBV11-2	TRBJ1-2	TGTGCCAGCAGCTTCCTTCGGGACAGGGTTAAGGGCTACACCTTC	CASSFLRDRVKGYTF
many	-	TRBV25-1	TRBJ1-2	TGTGCCAGCAGTGAATATAAGCGGGCAGGGGCTGATGGCTACACCTTC	CASSEYKRAGADGYTF
many	-	TRBV12-3/TRBV12-4	TRBJ2-2	TGTGCCAGGCTCCCATCCGGGACATCGAACACCGGGGAGCTGTTTTTT	CARLPSGTSNTGELFF
many	-	TRBV4-2	TRBJ1-2	TGTGCCAGCAGCCGCGCACTGGACGGAAACTATGGCTACACCTTC	CASSRALDGNYGYTF
-	TRBD1	TRBV24-1	TRBJ2-1	TGTGCCACCAGTGACCCGGGACAGGGCGGATATGAGCAGTTCTTC	CATSDPGQGGYEQFF
-	TRBD1	TRBV12-3/TRBV12-4	TRBJ2-7	TGTGCCAGCCGGTTCGGGACAGGGTTCTACGAGCAGTACTTC	CASRFGTGFYEQYF
many	TRBD2	TRBV6-1	TRBJ2-1	TGTGCCAGCAGTGAAGCCCCACTAGCGGGAGTTAACAATGAGCAGTTCTTC	CASSEAPLAGVNNEQFF